This T cell receptor beta chain was retrieved from a study of cytomegalovirus exposure and HLA in healthy donors. Study conclusions and caveats: Common viral pathogens (according to a later analysis) appeared linked to several of the most significant clusters. A later analysis found that most CMV-associated TCR beta chains appeared HLA-restricted. Follow-up analysis later connected one missense variant in DCLRE1C with trimming of TCR beta V- and J-genes.

The CDR3 is 14 residues long. Germline assignment: CDR1 SGHAT and CDR2 FQNNGV. The junction had 7 bases not matched to a gene; V was cut back by 5 bases and J by 3 bases. Primers: 60 Vbeta forward and 13 Jbeta reverse. The protocol was immunoSEQ multiplex PCR, while the TCRdb copy is restricted to in-frame clones and leaves out a portion. The data contain about 140,000 clones, about two thirds of them singletons. A note on this clone: Its antigen is not identified.

Source material: PBMCs. The gene calls are TRBV11-2 and TRBJ2-7; 7 positions agree with TRBD1. The origin of this receptor is a man younger than 45 in good health and CMV-seropositive. The CDR3 DNA reads TGTGCCAGCAGCCCTGGGACAGCCAACTACGAGCAGTACTTC. It is translated as CASSPGTANYEQYF.